This entry lists 30 T cell receptor beta chains sequenced from one sample in a study of blood T cell repertoires in COVID-19. Measured with immunoSEQ multiplex PCR; TCRdb has only the in-frame clones, and not every one. The data contain just over 75,000 clones, 65% to 85% of them singletons. The material sequenced was peripheral blood. Source of these receptors: a man in his fifties or sixties with active or convalescent COVID-19.

The CDR3 sequence: CASSPQSQGTGELFF. The CDR3 DNA sequence: TGTGCCAGCAGCCCCCAAAGTCAGGGAACCGGGGAGCTGTTTTTT. The rearrangement uses TRBV3-1 (or the pseudogene TRBV3-2) and TRBJ2-2, with D maybe TRBD1 (5 bases). V lost 4 bases and J 5 bases, leaving 14 bases between the germline ends. The CDR3 spans 15 residues. CDR1 LGHDT and CDR2 YNNKEL come from the germline V gene (reference sequence).

The CDR3 sequence: CASSRLAAGVETQYF. In DNA form, the CDR3 reads TGTGCCAGCAGCAGACTTGCAGCGGGGGTGGAGACCCAGTACTTC. V is TRBV28 and J is TRBJ2-5, with TRBD2 matching over 8 bases. V lost 6 bases, J lost 5 bases, and 11 bases stayed unmatched. Germline CDR1 MDHEN, CDR2 SYDVKM. The CDR3 is 15 amino acids.

This chain connects TRBV5-6 to TRBJ2-5, with D maybe TRBD2 (6 bases). The CDR3 consists of 16 residues. The germline V gene has CDR1 SGHDT and CDR2 YYEEEE. V was cut by 0 bases and J by 7 bases, with 19 bases left in between. CDR3 in amino acids: CASSLEGAGAHWTQYF. The DNA for the CDR3 is TGTGCCAGCAGCTTGGAGGGAGCGGGCGCCCATTGGACCCAGTACTTC.

This clone showed up just once. This chain uses TRBV18 with TRBJ1-1; D is perhaps TRBD1 (5 bases). Germline V gene data show CDR1 as KGHSH and CDR2 as LQKENI. Trimming shortened V by 2 bases and J by 1 base, and 8 bases separated the two germline ends. The CDR3 covers 14 residues. The CDR3 DNA reads TGTGCCAGCTCACCAGACGGGGGGAACACTGAAGCTTTCTTT. The encoded protein is CASSPDGGNTEAFF.

The chain links TRBV12-3 or TRBV12-4 to TRBJ2-7; 9 bases map to TRBD1. J gave up 7 bases and V 5 bases, and 0 bases lay outside the gene matches. The CDR3 runs to 11 residues. CDR3 sequence reads: CASSGTGEQYF. In nucleotides, the CDR3 is TGTGCCAGCAGTGGGACAGGGGAGCAGTACTTC.

This clone appeared a few times. The DNA for the CDR3 is TGTGCCAGCAGCTTAAACGACGGGGGGGCCTCTGAGCAGTTCTTC. This encodes CASSLNDGGASEQFF. The chain recombines TRBV7-3 with TRBJ2-1, with TRBD2 matching 8 bases. CDR3 length equals 15 residues. The V gene's germline CDR1 is SGHTA and CDR2 FQGTGA. V gave up 1 base and J gave up 9 bases; unmatched junction bases: 8.

This chain uses TRBV3-1 (or the pseudogene TRBV3-2) with TRBJ1-1; possible D gene TRBD1, 6 bases. V lost 0 bases to trimming and J lost 5 bases, with 16 bases between them. CDR3 size: 16 residues. CDR1 LGHDT and CDR2 YNNKEL come from the germline V gene (reference sequence). CDR3 bases: TGTGCCAGCAGCCAAGATTCCCGGGGGGCTCGGACTGAAGCTTTCTTT. It is translated as CASSQDSRGARTEAFF.

The chain is built from TRBV7-3 and TRBJ2-5; 9 nucleotides line up with TRBD2. CDR3 size: 15 residues. Looked up from germline, CDR1 is SGHTA and CDR2 is FQGTGA. V was clipped by 5 bases and J by 2 bases; unmatched bases: 6. The CDR3 loop is CASSLSGGRQETQYF. The CDR3 bases are TGTGCCAGCAGCCTTAGCGGGGGCCGGCAAGAGACCCAGTACTTC. Looking up the rest from reference TRBV7-3 and TRBJ2-5 gives the full variable domain: GAGVSQTPSNKVTEKGKYVELRCDPISGHTALYWYRQSLGQGPEFLIYFQGTGAADDSGLPNDRFFAVRPEGSVSTLKIQRTERGDSAVYLCASSLSGGRQETQYFGPGTRLLVL.

This clone is a singleton in its sample. The V and J genes are TRBV7-2 and TRBJ2-1; perhaps TRBD2 as D (6 bases). The CDR3 has 14 residues. Germline CDR1 is SGHTA and CDR2 is FQGNSA. V was pared by 8 bases and J by 0 bases, with 11 bases between. The DNA of the CDR3 is TGTGCCAGCCTGGTCGGGAGCTCCTACAATGAGCAGTTCTTC. Its protein product is CASLVGSSYNEQFF.

This clone was found once. The J gene is TRBJ2-2, the V gene TRBV5-1; unclear D gene. Trimming shortened V by 2 bases and J by 4 bases, and 12 bases separated the two germline ends. Per germline, CDR1 SGHRS and CDR2 YFSETQ. The CDR3 has 15 residues. The chain's CDR3 is CASSLGFGGTGELFF. The CDR3, as DNA: TGCGCCAGCAGCTTAGGCTTTGGCGGCACCGGGGAGCTGTTTTTT.

This chain connects TRBV30 to TRBJ1-2, with 9 bases identical to TRBD1. The CDR3 loop spans 13 amino acids. The trim removed 6 bases at V and 4 bases at J, leaving 6 bases unmatched. Germline CDR1 and CDR2: GTSNPN and SVGIG (reference sequence). CDR3 protein: CACNRGPGYGYTF. DNA for the CDR3: TGTGCCTGCAACAGGGGGCCGGGCTATGGCTACACCTTC. Combining the CDR3 with reference TRBV30 and TRBJ1-2 gives the whole variable domain SQTIHQWPATLVQPVGSPLSLECTVEGTSNPNLYWYRQAAGRGLQLLFYSVGIGQISSEVPQNLSASRPQDRQFILSSKKLLLSDSGFYLCACNRGPGYGYTFGSGTRLTVV.

The chain recombines TRBV6-2 or TRBV6-3 with TRBJ1-5; D not resolved. The ends were cut back, 2 bases at V and 3 bases at J, with 14 bases in the middle. The CDR3 spans 16 residues. The germline V gene has CDR1 MNHEY and CDR2 SVGEGT. The CDR3 nucleotides read TGTGCCAGCAGTTACATGGTGATGGCCCACAATCAGCCCCAGCATTTT. Translating it yields CASSYMVMAHNQPQHF.

This sequence joins TRBV20-1 and TRBJ1-2; D not certain. CDR1 is DFQATT and CDR2 is SNEGSKA in the germline V gene (reference sequence). This CDR3 comprises 13 residues. V gave up 3 bases and J gave up 2 bases, with 10 bases separating them. The CDR3 protein is CSASVRPNYGYTF. CDR3 nucleotides: TGCAGTGCTAGTGTGAGGCCAAACTATGGCTACACCTTC.

This clone occurred once. V is TRBV5-5 and J is TRBJ1-1, with 12 bases matching TRBD1. Germline V gene lookup returns CDR1 SGHKS and CDR2 YYEKEE (reference sequence). V dropped 2 bases and J dropped 0; count of bases not matched to a gene: 11. The CDR3 has 19 residues. The CDR3 nucleotides read TGTGCCAGCAGCTTTAACTCGGGGACAGGGGGCTACATGAACACTGAAGCTTTCTTT. This sequence encodes CASSFNSGTGGYMNTEAFF.

The chain is built from TRBV10-3 and TRBJ1-1; 11 bases fit TRBD1. The germline V gene encodes CDR1 ENHRY and CDR2 SYGVKD. J gave up 5 bases and V 10 bases, and 3 bases lay outside the gene matches. The CDR3 has 12 residues. The CDR3 DNA sequence: TGTGCCACCCGGGACAGGGGGACTGAAGCTTTCTTT. Translating gives CATRDRGTEAFF.

V is TRBV24-1 and J is TRBJ2-1, with 7 positions matching TRBD2. The CDR3 length is 17 residues. The germline V gene encodes CDR1 KGHDR and CDR2 SFDVKD. V gave up 0 bases and J gave up 4 bases; unmatched junction bases: 8. The CDR3 reads CATSDLGPGGSYNEQFF. CDR3 sequence (DNA): TGTGCCACCAGTGATTTGGGTCCCGGGGGGTCGTACAATGAGCAGTTCTTC.

The count of this clone is one. The V call is TRBV6-5, the J call TRBJ1-2, with D unclear. The CDR3 covers 14 residues. Germline values: CDR1 MNHEY, CDR2 SVGAGI. Trimming pared 0 bases from V and 4 bases from J, leaving 9 bases between. The CDR3 coding sequence is TGTGCCAGCAGTTACTCGGCAGGCCCCTATGGCTACACCTTC. Amino acids: CASSYSAGPYGYTF.

The chain carries TRBV9 and TRBJ1-1; possible D gene TRBD1, 5 bases. Per germline, CDR1 SGDLS and CDR2 YYNGEE. V was trimmed by 0 bases and J by 5 bases, leaving 14 bases between them. This CDR3 comprises 15 residues. The DNA for the CDR3 is TGTGCCAGCAGCGTAGATGGGGCTCCCGTGACTGAAGCTTTCTTT. Its protein is CASSVDGAPVTEAFF.

This chain links TRBV2 with TRBJ2-2; 7 nucleotides agree with TRBD1. Germline lookup yields CDR1 SNHLY and CDR2 FYNNEI. This CDR3 has 14 amino acids. V shed 8 bases, J shed 3 bases, and the junction held 6 bases outside the gene matches. Written as DNA, the CDR3 is TGTGCCAGCCTGTGGCAGGGGGACACCGGGGAGCTGTTTTTT. It specifies CASLWQGDTGELFF.

DNA of the CDR3: TGTGCCAGCAGCGGGACAGGTTCCTACGAGCAGTACTTC. It translates to CASSGTGSYEQYF. The chain combines TRBV12-3 or TRBV12-4 with TRBJ2-7; 8 nucleotides line up with TRBD1. The CDR3 is made up of 13 amino acids. Trimming took 6 bases from V and 1 from J; bases not matched to a gene: 2.

The rearrangement links TRBV4-1 to TRBJ1-2; weak D call: TRBD1 (5 bases). The CDR3 runs 15 residues. Germline V lookup: CDR1 MGHRA, CDR2 YSYEKL. Between the trimmed V and J ends, which lost 1 base and 4 bases, there was a span of 13 bases. The CDR3 spells CASSQVESTAYGYTF. The CDR3 bases are TGCGCCAGCAGCCAAGTCGAATCGACAGCCTATGGCTACACCTTC.

The rearrangement joins TRBV2 to TRBJ2-5; 7 bases are a match to TRBD2. This CDR3 is 15 amino acids long. The V gene's germline CDR1 is SNHLY and CDR2 FYNNEI. Trimming removed 3 bases from V and 4 bases from J; junction bases left unmatched: 8. The CDR3 reads CASSDSGQIPETQYF. DNA for the CDR3: TGTGCCAGCAGTGATAGCGGGCAGATTCCAGAGACCCAGTACTTC.

The chain recombines TRBV24-1 with TRBJ2-1; 9 bases are shared with TRBD2. V lost 3 bases and J lost 8; bases outside the gene matches: 10. From germline, CDR1 is KGHDR and CDR2 SFDVKD. The CDR3 has 16 residues. DNA for the CDR3: TGTGCCACCAGTGATCCCCGAGGCGGGGGGGCCGATGAGCAGTTCTTC. It translates to CATSDPRGGGADEQFF.

The rearrangement uses TRBV6-5 and TRBJ1-6; a weak D match, TRBD1 (5 bases). The CDR3 has 16 amino acids. Germline V gene lookup returns CDR1 MNHEY and CDR2 SVGAGI. V lost 2 bases and J lost 10, with 18 bases in between. The CDR3 reads CASSYPAQGMGSPLHF. The CDR3, as DNA: TGTGCCAGCAGTTACCCCGCCCAGGGCATGGGATCACCCCTCCACTTT.

The chain has TRBV6-5 and TRBJ2-7; D remains unclear. Germline-derived CDR1 and CDR2 are MNHEY and SVGAGI. The CDR3 is 12 amino acids. Trimming stripped 6 bases from V and 3 bases from J, with 9 bases between. CDR3 residues: CASSSGHYEQYF. The CDR3 DNA reads TGTGCCAGCAGCAGTGGTCACTACGAGCAGTACTTC.

The V gene is TRBV5-1, the J gene TRBJ2-3; 11 nucleotides match TRBD2. V shed 5 bases, J shed 3 bases, and the junction held 5 bases outside the gene matches. Germline values: CDR1 SGHRS, CDR2 YFSETQ. The CDR3 totals 15 residues. The CDR3, as DNA: TGCGCCAGCAGGAAGACTAGCGGGGAAACAGATACGCAGTATTTT. This translates into CASRKTSGETDTQYF.

The chain links TRBV3-1 (or the pseudogene TRBV3-2) to TRBJ1-2, with 7 bases matching TRBD1. From germline, CDR1 is LGHDT and CDR2 YNNKEL (reference sequence). V lost 3 bases, J lost 10 bases, and 8 bases stayed unmatched. The CDR3 runs to 13 residues. The CDR3 loop is CASSQGRQGVYTF. CDR3 DNA: TGTGCCAGCAGCCAGGGAAGGCAGGGGGTCTACACCTTC.

This clone has a handful of counts. The rearrangement joins TRBV7-9 to TRBJ1-6; a weak D match, TRBD1 (5 bases). This CDR3 has 15 residues. The V gene's germline CDR1 is SEHNR and CDR2 FQNEAQ (reference sequence). V was cut by 7 bases and J by 5 bases, with 15 bases left in between. CDR3 DNA sequence: TGTGCCAGCATCGGGAGGGGATCGGATAATTCACCCCTCCACTTT. This gives the protein CASIGRGSDNSPLHF.

The V and J genes are TRBV7-2 and TRBJ2-7; 8 bases fit TRBD2. This CDR3 contains 17 residues. Germline loops: CDR1 SGHTA, CDR2 FQGNSA. Germline trimming cut 5 bases from V and 2 bases from J; bases unmatched to any gene: 14. The CDR3 nucleotides are TGTGCCAGCAGCCCGATGCGGGGGGTTGCCAAGACCTACGAGCAGTACTTC. Translating gives CASSPMRGVAKTYEQYF.

The chain has TRBV19 and TRBJ1-4; tentatively, D is TRBD1 (5 bases). V lost 5 bases and J 4 bases, leaving 20 bases between the germline ends. The CDR3 has 17 residues. The germline V gene has CDR1 LNHDA and CDR2 SQIVND (reference sequence). This CDR3 reads CASSPLPGWRGNEKLFF. CDR3 DNA sequence: TGTGCCAGTAGTCCTTTACCGGGTTGGAGGGGTAATGAAAAACTGTTTTTT.